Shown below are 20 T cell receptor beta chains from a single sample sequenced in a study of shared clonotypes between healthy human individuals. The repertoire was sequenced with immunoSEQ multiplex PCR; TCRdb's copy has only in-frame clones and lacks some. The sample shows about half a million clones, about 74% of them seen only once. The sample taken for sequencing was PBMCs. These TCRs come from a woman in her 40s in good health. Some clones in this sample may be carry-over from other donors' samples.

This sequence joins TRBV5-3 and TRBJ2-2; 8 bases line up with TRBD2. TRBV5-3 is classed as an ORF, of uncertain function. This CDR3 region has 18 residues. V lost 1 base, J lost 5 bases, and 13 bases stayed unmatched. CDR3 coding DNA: TGTGCCAGAAGCTTGATTCGTCTAGCGGGCACAAGTACCGGGGAGCTGTTTTTT. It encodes CARSLIRLAGTSTGELFF.

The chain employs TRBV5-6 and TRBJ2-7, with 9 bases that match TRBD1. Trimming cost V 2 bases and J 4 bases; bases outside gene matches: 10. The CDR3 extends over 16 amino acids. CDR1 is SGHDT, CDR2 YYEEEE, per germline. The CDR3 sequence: CASSFYSGTGPYEQYF. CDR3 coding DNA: TGTGCCAGCAGCTTCTACTCCGGGACAGGGCCGTACGAGCAGTACTTC.

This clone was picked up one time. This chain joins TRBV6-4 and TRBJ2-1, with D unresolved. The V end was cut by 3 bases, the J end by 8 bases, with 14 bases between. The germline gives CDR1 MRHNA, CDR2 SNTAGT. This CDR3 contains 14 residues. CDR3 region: CASSEGYSGDEQFF. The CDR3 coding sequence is TGTGCCAGCAGTGAAGGATACTCGGGCGATGAGCAGTTCTTC.

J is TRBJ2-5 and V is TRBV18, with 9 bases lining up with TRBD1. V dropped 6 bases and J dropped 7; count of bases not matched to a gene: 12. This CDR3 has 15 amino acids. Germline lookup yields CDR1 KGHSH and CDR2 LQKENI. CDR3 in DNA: TGTGCCAGCTCTCCCGGGACAGGGCCCTCGGGGACCCAGTACTTC. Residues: CASSPGTGPSGTQYF.

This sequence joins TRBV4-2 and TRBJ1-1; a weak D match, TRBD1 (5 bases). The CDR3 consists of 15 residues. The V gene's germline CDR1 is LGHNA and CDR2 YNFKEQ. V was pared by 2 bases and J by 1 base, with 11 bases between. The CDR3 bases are TGTGCCAGCAGCCAAAGAGGGACGGAGAACACTGAAGCTTTCTTT. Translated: CASSQRGTENTEAFF.

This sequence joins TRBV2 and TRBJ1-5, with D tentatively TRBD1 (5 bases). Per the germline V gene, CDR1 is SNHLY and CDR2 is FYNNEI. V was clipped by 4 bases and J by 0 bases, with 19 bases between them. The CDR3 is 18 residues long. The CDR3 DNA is TGTGCCAGCAGTGGAGGCTCCGGGACCGGCTATAGCAATCAGCCCCAGCATTTT. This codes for CASSGGSGTGYSNQPQHF.

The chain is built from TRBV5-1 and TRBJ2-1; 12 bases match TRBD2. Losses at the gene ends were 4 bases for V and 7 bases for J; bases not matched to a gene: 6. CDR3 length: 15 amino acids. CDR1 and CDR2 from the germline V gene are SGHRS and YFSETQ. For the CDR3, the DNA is TGCGCCAGCAGCGCTGGGACTAGCGGGCAGAATGAGCAGTTCTTC. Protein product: CASSAGTSGQNEQFF.

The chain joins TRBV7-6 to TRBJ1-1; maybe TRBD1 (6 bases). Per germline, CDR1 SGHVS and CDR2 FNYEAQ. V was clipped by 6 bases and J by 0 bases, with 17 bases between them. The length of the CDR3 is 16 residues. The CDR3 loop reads CASSLRETGVNTEAFF. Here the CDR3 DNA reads TGTGCCAGCAGTTTAAGAGAGACAGGAGTGAACACTGAAGCTTTCTTT. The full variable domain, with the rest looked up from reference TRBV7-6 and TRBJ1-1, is GAGVSQSPRYKVTKRGQDVALRCDPISGHVSLYWYRQALGQGPEFLTYFNYEAQQDKSGLPNDRFSAERPEGSISTLTIQRTEQRDSAMYRCASSLRETGVNTEAFFGQGTRLTVV.

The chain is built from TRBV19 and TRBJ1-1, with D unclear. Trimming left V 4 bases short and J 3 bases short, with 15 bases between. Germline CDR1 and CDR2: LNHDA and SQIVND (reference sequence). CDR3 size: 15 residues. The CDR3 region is CASSTSDGSYTEAFF. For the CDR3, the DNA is TGTGCCAGTAGTACCTCGGACGGCAGTTACACTGAAGCTTTCTTT.

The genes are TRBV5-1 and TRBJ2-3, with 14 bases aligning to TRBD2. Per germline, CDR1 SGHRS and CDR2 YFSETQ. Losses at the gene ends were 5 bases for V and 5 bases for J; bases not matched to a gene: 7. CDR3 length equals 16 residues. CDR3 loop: CASSRLAGGPVDTQYF. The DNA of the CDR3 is TGCGCCAGCAGTCGACTAGCGGGAGGGCCGGTAGATACGCAGTATTTT.

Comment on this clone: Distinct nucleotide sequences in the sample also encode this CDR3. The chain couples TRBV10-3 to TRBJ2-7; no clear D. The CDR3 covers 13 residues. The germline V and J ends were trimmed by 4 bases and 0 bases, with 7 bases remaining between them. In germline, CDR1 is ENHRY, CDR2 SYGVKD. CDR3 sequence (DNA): TGTGCCATCAGTGGAGGATCCTCCTACGAGCAGTACTTC. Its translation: CAISGGSSYEQYF.

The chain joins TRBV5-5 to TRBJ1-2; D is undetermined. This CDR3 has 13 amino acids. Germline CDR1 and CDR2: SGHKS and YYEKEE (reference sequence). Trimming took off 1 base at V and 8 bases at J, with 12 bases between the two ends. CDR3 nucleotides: TGTGCCAGCAGCTTGAATGGGTTTGGGGGCTACACCTTC. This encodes CASSLNGFGGYTF.

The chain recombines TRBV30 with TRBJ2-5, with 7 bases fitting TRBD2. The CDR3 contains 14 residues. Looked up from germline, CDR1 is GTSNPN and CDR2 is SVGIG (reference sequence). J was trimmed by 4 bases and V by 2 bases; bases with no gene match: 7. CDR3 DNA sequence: TGTGCCTGGAGTAGGGGCGGGAGTGGAGAGACCCAGTACTTC. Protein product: CAWSRGGSGETQYF.

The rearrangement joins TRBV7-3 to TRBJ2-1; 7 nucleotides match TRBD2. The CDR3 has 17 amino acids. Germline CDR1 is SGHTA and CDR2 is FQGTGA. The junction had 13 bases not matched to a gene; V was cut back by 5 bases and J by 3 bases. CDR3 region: CASSLLAGVPYYNEQFF. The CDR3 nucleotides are TGTGCCAGCAGCCTACTTGCGGGAGTTCCCTACTACAATGAGCAGTTCTTC. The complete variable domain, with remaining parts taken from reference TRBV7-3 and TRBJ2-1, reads GAGVSQTPSNKVTEKGKYVELRCDPISGHTALYWYRQSLGQGPEFLIYFQGTGAADDSGLPNDRFFAVRPEGSVSTLKIQRTERGDSAVYLCASSLLAGVPYYNEQFFGPGTRLTVL.

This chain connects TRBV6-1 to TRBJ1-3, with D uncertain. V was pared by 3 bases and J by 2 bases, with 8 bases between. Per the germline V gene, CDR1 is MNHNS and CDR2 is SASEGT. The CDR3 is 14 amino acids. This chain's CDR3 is CASSELGTGNTIYF. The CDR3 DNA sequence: TGTGCCAGCAGTGAGCTTGGTACTGGAAACACCATATATTTT.

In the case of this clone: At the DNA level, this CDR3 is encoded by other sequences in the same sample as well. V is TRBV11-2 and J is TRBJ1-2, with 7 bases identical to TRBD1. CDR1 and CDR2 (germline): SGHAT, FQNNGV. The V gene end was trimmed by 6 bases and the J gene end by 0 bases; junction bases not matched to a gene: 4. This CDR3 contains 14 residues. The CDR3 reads CASRSDRANYGYTF. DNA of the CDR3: TGTGCCAGCAGATCCGACAGGGCTAACTATGGCTACACCTTC.

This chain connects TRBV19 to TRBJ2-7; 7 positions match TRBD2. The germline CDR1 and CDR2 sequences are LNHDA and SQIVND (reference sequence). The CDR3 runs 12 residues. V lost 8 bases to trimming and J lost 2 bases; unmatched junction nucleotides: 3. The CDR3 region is CASGTSAYEQYF. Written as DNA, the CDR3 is TGTGCCAGTGGAACTAGCGCCTACGAGCAGTACTTC.

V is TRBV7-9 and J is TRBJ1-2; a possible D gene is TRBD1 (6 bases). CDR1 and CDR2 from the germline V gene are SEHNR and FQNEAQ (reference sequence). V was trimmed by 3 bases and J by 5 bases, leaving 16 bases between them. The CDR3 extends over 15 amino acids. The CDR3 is CASSLGATQLYGYTF. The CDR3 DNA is TGTGCCAGCAGCTTGGGGGCTACTCAGCTTTATGGCTACACCTTC.

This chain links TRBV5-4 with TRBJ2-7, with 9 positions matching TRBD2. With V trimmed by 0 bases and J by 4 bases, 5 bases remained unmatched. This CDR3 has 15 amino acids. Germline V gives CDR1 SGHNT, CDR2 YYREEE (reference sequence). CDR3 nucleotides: TGTGCCAGCAGCTTGGCGGCTAGCGGGACATACGAGCAGTACTTC. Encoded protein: CASSLAASGTYEQYF.

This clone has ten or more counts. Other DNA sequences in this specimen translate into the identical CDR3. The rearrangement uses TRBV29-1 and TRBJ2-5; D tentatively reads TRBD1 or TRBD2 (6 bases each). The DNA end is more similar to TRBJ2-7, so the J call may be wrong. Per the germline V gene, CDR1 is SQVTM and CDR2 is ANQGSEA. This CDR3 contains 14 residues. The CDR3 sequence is CSVGAGREPYEQYF. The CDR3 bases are TGCAGCGTGGGGGCTGGGCGGGAACCCTACGAGCAGTACTTC.